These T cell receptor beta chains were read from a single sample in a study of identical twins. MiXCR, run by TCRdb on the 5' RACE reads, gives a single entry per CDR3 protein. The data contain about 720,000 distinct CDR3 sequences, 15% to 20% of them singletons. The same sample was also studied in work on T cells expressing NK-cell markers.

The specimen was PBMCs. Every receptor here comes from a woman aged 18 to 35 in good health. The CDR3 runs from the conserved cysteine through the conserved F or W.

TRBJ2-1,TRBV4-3,CASSQAASGVGNEQFF
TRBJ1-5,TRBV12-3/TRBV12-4,CASSRTDLNQPQHF
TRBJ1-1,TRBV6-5,CASSLRGDEAFF
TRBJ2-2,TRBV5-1,CASRKPGRGTGELFF
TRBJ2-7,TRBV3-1,CASRHYAGAGEQYF
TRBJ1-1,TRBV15,CATSRGRNTEAFF
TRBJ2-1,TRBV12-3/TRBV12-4,CASSFWTAGYNEQFF
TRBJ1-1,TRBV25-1,CASGRTVTEAFF
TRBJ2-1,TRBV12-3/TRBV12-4,CTSSNPGTSGRGTYNEQFF
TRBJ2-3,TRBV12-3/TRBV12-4,CASRLAEGPDTQYF
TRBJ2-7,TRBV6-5,CASSYSRDIYEQYF
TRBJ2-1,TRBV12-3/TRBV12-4,CASSLGSGTPNEQFF
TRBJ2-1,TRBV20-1,CSVGASGLNEQFF
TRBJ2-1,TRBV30,CAWSVQTYNEQFF
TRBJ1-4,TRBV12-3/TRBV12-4,CASSFRGAGNEKLFF
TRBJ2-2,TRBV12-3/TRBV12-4,CASSFQGAVTGELFF
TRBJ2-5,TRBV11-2,CASSSVAGGRETQYF
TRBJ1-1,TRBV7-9,CASNDRGHTEAFF
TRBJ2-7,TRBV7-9,CASSLQGQVYEQYF
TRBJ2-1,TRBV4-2,CASSLSQGNEQFF
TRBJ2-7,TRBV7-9,CASSRLAGPYEQYF
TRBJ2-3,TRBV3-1,CASSQDASGTDTQYF
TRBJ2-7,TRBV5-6,CASSWKQGKRYEQYF
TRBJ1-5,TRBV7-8,CASSLVSGGHQPQHF
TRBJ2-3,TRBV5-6,CASSLGQGMVADTQYF
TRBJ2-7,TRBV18,CASSPGGAVHSYEQYF
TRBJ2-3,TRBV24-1,CATSLGRSPTDTQYF